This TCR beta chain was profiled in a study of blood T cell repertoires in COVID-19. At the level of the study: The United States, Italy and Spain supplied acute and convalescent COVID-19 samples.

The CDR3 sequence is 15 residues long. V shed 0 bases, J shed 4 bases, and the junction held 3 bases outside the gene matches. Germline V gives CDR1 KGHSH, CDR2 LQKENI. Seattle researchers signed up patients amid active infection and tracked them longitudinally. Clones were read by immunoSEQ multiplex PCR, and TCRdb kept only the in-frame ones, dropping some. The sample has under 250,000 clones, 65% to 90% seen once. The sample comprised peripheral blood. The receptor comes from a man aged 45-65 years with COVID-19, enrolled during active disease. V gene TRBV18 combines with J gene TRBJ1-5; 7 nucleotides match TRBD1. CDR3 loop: CASSPPGQTNQPQHF. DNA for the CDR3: TGTGCCAGCTCACCACCGGGACAGACGAATCAGCCCCAGCATTTT. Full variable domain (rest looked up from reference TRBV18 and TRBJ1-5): NAGVMQNPRHLVRRRGQEARLRCSPMKGHSHVYWYRQLPEEGLKFMVYLQKENIIDESGMPKERFSAEFPKEGPSILRIQQVVRGDSAAYFCASSPPGQTNQPQHFGDGTRLSIL.